This is a list of T cell receptor beta chains from one sample in a study of T cell responses to AZD1222 COVID-19 vaccine. Data came from immunoSEQ multiplex PCR; TCRdb stores just in-frame clones and leaves some out. This repertoire shows about 150,000 clones, roughly 89% found once; its top ten account for 1.6%. Sequencing used peripheral blood, obtained on day 0 of AZD1222 vaccination. All receptors come from an adult in good health. Both conserved end residues are part of each CDR3. Only some rows state a clone size, as once, few, many or a class for expanded clones.

TRBJ2-5	TRBV7-9	once	CASSSTQGYQETQYF
TRBJ1-2	TRBV12-3/TRBV12-4	many	CASRPGPDYGYTF
TRBJ1-4	TRBV19	NA	CASSIGSGPNNEKLFF
TRBJ2-7	TRBV4-1	NA	CASSQESGEAAYEQYF
TRBJ2-5	TRBV27	NA	CASSYQGALGTQYF
TRBJ2-7	TRBV15	NA	CATSISSSYEQYF
TRBJ2-2	TRBV2	NA	CASRTSGGSNTGELFF
TRBJ1-1	TRBV30	NA	CAWSVMGNTEAFF
TRBJ1-6	TRBV19	NA	CASRGGISNSPLHF
TRBJ1-5	TRBV5-1	NA	CASSPGQGNQPQHF
TRBJ2-1	TRBV7-9	NA	CASSFSGSRDNEQFF
TRBJ2-7	TRBV2	NA	CASREASGPSDEQYF
TRBJ2-5	TRBV30	NA	CAWILPGLQKETQYF
TRBJ2-7	TRBV18	once	CASSRGHDITYEQYF
TRBJ1-2	TRBV29-1	NA	CSVEDDLNYGYTF
TRBJ2-7	TRBV19	NA	CASSHGQGNSYEQYF
TRBJ2-7	TRBV27	once	CASRITGGDEQYF
TRBJ2-5	TRBV27	NA	CASSPGQGTPPKETQYF
TRBJ2-1	TRBV7-9	NA	CASSLGGSYNEQFF
TRBJ2-6	TRBV2	NA	CASSEFRAKGANVLTF